The TCR beta chain under discussion was sequenced for a study of T cells in localized non-small cell lung cancer. Germline V gene lookup returns CDR1 SGHRS and CDR2 YFSETQ. Trimming removed 0 bases from V and 5 bases from J; junction bases left unmatched: 3. The CDR3 length is 15 residues. Study results and limitations: The appearance of a median about 60 of the top 100 tumor clones was seen in adjacent lung. Clonality of T cells reached its maximum in uninvolved adjacent lung, surpassing tumor. Investigators sequenced only a single tumor region, leaving heterogeneity possible.

TCRdb keeps only in-frame clones here, not all; method: immunoSEQ multiplex PCR. The repertoire holds tens of thousands of clones, with 85% to 90% as singletons. With respect to this clone: Its antigen is currently unknown.

The source material was peripheral blood, sampled before any cancer treatment. This TCR was recovered from a woman between 40 and 69 years old with stage I lung adenocarcinoma. The chain is built from TRBV5-1 and TRBJ2-1; 9 nucleotides line up with TRBD1. CDR3 in DNA: TGCGCCAGCAGCTTGGGAGGGACAGGGCACAATGAGCAGTTCTTC. Amino acid sequence: CASSLGGTGHNEQFF.